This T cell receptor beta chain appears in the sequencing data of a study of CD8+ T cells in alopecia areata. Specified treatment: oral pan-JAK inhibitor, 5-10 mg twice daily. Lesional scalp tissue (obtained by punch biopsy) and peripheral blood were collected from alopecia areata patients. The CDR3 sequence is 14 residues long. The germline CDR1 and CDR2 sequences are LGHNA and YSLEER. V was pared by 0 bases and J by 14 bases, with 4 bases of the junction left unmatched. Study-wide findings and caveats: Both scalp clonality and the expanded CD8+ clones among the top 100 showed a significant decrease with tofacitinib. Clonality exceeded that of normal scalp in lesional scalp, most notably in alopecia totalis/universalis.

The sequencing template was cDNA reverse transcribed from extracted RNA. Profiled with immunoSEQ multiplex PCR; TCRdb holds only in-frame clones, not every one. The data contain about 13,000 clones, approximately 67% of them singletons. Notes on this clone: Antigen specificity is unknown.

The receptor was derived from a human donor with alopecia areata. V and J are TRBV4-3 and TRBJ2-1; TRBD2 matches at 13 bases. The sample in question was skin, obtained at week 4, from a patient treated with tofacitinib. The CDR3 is CASSQDQTSGGKFF. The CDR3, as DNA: TGCGCCAGCAGCCAAGATCAGACTAGCGGGGGGAAGTTCTTC.